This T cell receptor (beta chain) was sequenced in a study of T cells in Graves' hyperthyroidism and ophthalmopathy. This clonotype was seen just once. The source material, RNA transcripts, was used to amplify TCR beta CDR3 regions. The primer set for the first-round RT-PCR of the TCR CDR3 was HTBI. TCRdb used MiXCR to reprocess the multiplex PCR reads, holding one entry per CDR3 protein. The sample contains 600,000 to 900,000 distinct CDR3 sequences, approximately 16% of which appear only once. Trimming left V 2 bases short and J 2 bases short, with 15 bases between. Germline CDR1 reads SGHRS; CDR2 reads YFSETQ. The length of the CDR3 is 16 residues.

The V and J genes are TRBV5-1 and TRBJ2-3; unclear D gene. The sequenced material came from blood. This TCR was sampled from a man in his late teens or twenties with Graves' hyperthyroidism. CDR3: CASSFKGASLTDTQYF. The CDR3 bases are TGCGCCAGCAGCTTTAAAGGAGCTTCACTCACAGATACGCAGTATTTT.